A single sample gave rise to the 9 T cell receptor beta chains below, sequenced in a study of siplizumab effects on memory and regulatory T cells. The data were produced by immunoSEQ multiplex PCR, yet TCRdb's version contains in-frame clones alone and is incomplete. Seen here are around 45,000 clones, about 90% observed once, and the top ten hold 0.35%. Material: naive CD8+ T cells sorted from blood. These receptors came from a human donor in good health.

The chain recombines TRBV6-5 with TRBJ1-4; a weak D match, TRBD1 (6 bases). Trimming took off 6 bases at V and 5 bases at J, with 13 bases between the two ends. The germline V gene encodes CDR1 MNHEY and CDR2 SVGAGI. The CDR3 spans 14 residues. DNA of the CDR3: TGTGCCAGCAGCCAACAGGGAATCAATGAAAAACTGTTTTTT. Translation gives CASSQQGINEKLFF.

This chain joins TRBV7-2 and TRBJ2-7; no definite D call. Germline V CDR1 and CDR2: SGHTA, FQGNSA. This CDR3 spans 14 amino acids. With 1 base removed from V and 0 bases from J, the gap between germline ends came to 7 bases. The CDR3 loop is CASSLEGNSYEQYF. CDR3 bases: TGTGCCAGCAGCTTAGAGGGCAACTCCTACGAGCAGTACTTC.

The genes are TRBV10-2 and TRBJ2-7; D uncertain. The V gene's germline CDR1 is WSHSY and CDR2 SAAADI. The CDR3 spans 12 residues. Between the trimmed V and J ends, which lost 3 bases and 7 bases, there was a span of 10 bases. The CDR3 sequence is CASSDERKEQYF. The CDR3 DNA follows: TGCGCCAGCAGTGATGAGAGGAAGGAGCAGTACTTC.

This rearrangement joins TRBV7-9 to TRBJ2-2, with 8 bases matching TRBD2. The CDR3 contains 15 residues. With 4 bases clipped from V and 5 bases from J, the junction kept 6 bases outside the gene matches. Germline assignment: CDR1 SEHNR and CDR2 FQNEAQ (reference sequence). The CDR3 DNA sequence: TGTGCCAGCAGCTCAACGGGGGGGCAGACCGGGGAGCTGTTTTTT. Translated, it gives CASSSTGGQTGELFF.

CDR3 coding DNA: TGTGCCAGCAGTTTGTTCGATGAGCAGTTCTTC. As protein: CASSLFDEQFF. The gene calls are TRBV27 and TRBJ2-1, with D hard to call. CDR3 length: 11 amino acids. V lost 3 bases to trimming and J lost 8 bases, with 5 bases between them. Germline V gene lookup returns CDR1 MNHEY and CDR2 SMNVEV (reference sequence).

The chain joins TRBV7-6 to TRBJ2-7; the D is unclear. V lost 2 bases and J lost 1, with 9 bases in between. Germline CDR1 and CDR2: SGHVS and FNYEAQ. This CDR3 comprises 14 residues. CDR3 amino acids: CASSLITASYEQYF. CDR3 DNA sequence: TGTGCCAGCAGCTTAATCACAGCTTCCTACGAGCAGTACTTC.

The chain carries TRBV6-1 and TRBJ2-5; no definite D call. The CDR3 loop spans 17 amino acids. Germline V CDR1 and CDR2: MNHNS, SASEGT. V was trimmed by 0 bases and J by 5 bases, leaving 19 bases between them. The CDR3 region is CASSEALQVQAQETQYF. Here the CDR3 DNA reads TGTGCCAGCAGTGAAGCGCTTCAGGTGCAGGCACAGGAGACCCAGTACTTC.

A few counts support this clone. CDR3: CASSAGLGLLTEAFF. The DNA for the CDR3 is TGTGCCAGCAGCGCCGGATTGGGGTTACTCACTGAAGCTTTCTTT. The rearrangement links TRBV9 to TRBJ1-1; D is unresolved. Germline CDR1 and CDR2: SGDLS and YYNGEE. The CDR3 has 15 amino acids. V lost 3 bases and J 4 bases, leaving 16 bases between the germline ends.

The chain couples TRBV27 to TRBJ2-6; D unresolved. The germline V and J ends were trimmed by 3 bases and 0 bases, with 12 bases remaining between them. The CDR3 length is 17 residues. Germline V CDR1 and CDR2: MNHEY, SMNVEV (reference sequence). DNA for the CDR3: TGTGCCAGCAGTTTTTTATTGCCGCCCTCTGGGGCCAACGTCCTGACTTTC. It specifies CASSFLLPPSGANVLTF. Drawing the rest from reference TRBV27 and TRBJ2-6, the complete variable domain is EAQVTQNPRYLITVTGKKLTVTCSQNMNHEYMSWYRQDPGLGLRQIYYSMNVEVTDKGDVPEGYKVSRKEKRNFPLILESPSPNQTSLYFCASSFLLPPSGANVLTFGAGSRLTVL.